The 7 T cell receptor beta chains in this list originate from one sample, sequenced in a study of blood T cell repertoires in COVID-19. Measured with immunoSEQ multiplex PCR; TCRdb has only the in-frame clones, and not every one. The sample consists of roughly 30,000 clones, 93% of them appearing once. The sequencing sample was made of peripheral blood. Receptors originate from a human donor in a cohort sampled during active COVID-19.

This chain uses TRBV2 with TRBJ1-1; TRBD1 aligns across 7 bases. CDR3 length equals 14 residues. Germline CDR1 and CDR2: SNHLY and FYNNEI. The ends lost 6 bases at V and 4 bases at J; junction bases unmatched: 8. The CDR3 region is CASSTTGVITEAFF. CDR3 coding DNA: TGTGCCAGCAGCACCACAGGGGTCATCACTGAAGCTTTCTTT.

V usage is TRBV7-9 and J usage is TRBJ2-4; D is uncertain. The V gene's germline CDR1 is SEHNR and CDR2 FQNEAQ (reference sequence). CDR3 size: 15 residues. V lost 2 bases to trimming and J lost 2 bases, with 10 bases between them. CDR3 residues: CASSLSGLTKNIQYF. CDR3 coding DNA: TGTGCCAGCAGCTTATCTGGTCTAACCAAAAACATTCAGTACTTC.

V and J are TRBV3-1 (or the pseudogene TRBV3-2) and TRBJ2-2, with D tentatively TRBD2 (6 bases). There are 19 residues in the CDR3. The V end lost 0 bases, the J end lost 3 bases, and 20 bases lay between the germline ends. Germline V gene lookup returns CDR1 LGHDT and CDR2 YNNKEL (reference sequence). The DNA for the CDR3 is TGTGCCAGCAGCCAAGATTGGGAGGCCGGACCCCTGGACACCGGGGAGCTGTTTTTT. Encoded protein: CASSQDWEAGPLDTGELFF.

This clone has just a few counts. V usage is TRBV7-9 and J usage is TRBJ1-2, with 8 bases identical to TRBD1. Germline CDR1 is SEHNR and CDR2 is FQNEAQ (reference sequence). The CDR3 covers 14 residues. V lost 1 base, J lost 7 bases, and 5 bases stayed unmatched. This CDR3 is CASSLGQGAGGYTF. The CDR3, as DNA: TGTGCCAGCAGCTTAGGGCAGGGGGCAGGTGGCTACACCTTC.

The rearrangement joins TRBV7-9 to TRBJ2-3; TRBD2 is a possible D gene (5 bases). Between the trimmed V and J ends, which lost 1 base and 0 bases, there was a span of 8 bases. The length of the CDR3 is 15 residues. CDR1 is SEHNR and CDR2 is FQNEAQ in the germline V gene (reference sequence). The CDR3 loop reads CASSLGGPSTDTQYF. As DNA, the CDR3 is TGTGCCAGCAGCTTAGGCGGGCCTAGCACAGATACGCAGTATTTT.

In its sample, this clone was seen a few times. The V and J genes are TRBV2 and TRBJ1-1; no reliable D call. The CDR3 is made up of 15 amino acids. V lost 4 bases, J lost 0 bases, and 12 bases lay in between. Looked up from germline, CDR1 is SNHLY and CDR2 is FYNNEI. The CDR3 DNA reads TGTGCCAGCAGTGTAAAGAGGGCGGTGAACACTGAAGCTTTCTTT. Amino acids: CASSVKRAVNTEAFF.

The gene calls are TRBV27 and TRBJ2-5; TRBD1 agrees at 9 bases. Unmatched junction bases numbered 5, after V lost 6 bases and J lost 3 bases. Germline V gene data show CDR1 as MNHEY and CDR2 as SMNVEV (reference sequence). The CDR3 has 14 residues. This CDR3 is CASRLQGAKETQYF. The CDR3 coding sequence is TGTGCCAGCAGGTTACAGGGGGCAAAAGAGACCCAGTACTTC.